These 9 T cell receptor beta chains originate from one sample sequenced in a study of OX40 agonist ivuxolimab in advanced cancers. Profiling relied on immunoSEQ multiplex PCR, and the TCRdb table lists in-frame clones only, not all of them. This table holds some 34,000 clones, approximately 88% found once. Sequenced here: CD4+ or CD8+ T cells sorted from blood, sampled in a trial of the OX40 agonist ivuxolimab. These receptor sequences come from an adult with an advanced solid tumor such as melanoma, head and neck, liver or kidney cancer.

CDR3 in amino acids: CASSLSTPRGGDQPQHF. CDR3 DNA: TGTGCCAGCAGTTTATCCACACCCCGGGGGGGTGATCAGCCCCAGCATTTT. The rearrangement uses TRBV27 and TRBJ1-5; the D gene is possibly TRBD1 (5 bases). Germline CDR1 reads MNHEY; CDR2 reads SMNVEV (reference sequence). The CDR3 loop spans 17 amino acids. Trimming took 0 bases from V and 5 from J, leaving 17 bases between them.

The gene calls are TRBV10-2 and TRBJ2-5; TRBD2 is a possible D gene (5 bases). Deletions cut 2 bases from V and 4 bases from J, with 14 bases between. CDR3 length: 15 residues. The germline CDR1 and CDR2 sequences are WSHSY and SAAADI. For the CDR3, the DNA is TGCGCCAGCAGTGAGAGGCGGGCCCTCCGAGAGACCCAGTACTTC. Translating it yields CASSERRALRETQYF.

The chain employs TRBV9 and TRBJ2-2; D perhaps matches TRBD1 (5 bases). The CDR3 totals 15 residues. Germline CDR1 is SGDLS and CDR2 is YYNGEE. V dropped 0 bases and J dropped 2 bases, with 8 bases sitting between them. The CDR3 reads CASSVARGNTGELFF. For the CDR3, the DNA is TGTGCCAGCAGCGTAGCTAGGGGAAACACCGGGGAGCTGTTTTTT. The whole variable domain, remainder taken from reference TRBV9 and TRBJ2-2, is DSGVTQTPKHLITATGQRVTLRCSPRSGDLSVYWYQQSLDQGLQFLIQYYNGEERAKGNILERFSAQQFPDLHSELNLSSLELGDSALYFCASSVARGNTGELFFGEGSRLTVL.

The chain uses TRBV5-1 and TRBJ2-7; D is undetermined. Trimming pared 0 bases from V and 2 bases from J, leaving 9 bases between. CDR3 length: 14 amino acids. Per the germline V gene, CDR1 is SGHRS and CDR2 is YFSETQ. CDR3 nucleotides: TGCGCCAGCAGCTTGGGTCCCATAACCTACGAGCAGTACTTC. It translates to CASSLGPITYEQYF.

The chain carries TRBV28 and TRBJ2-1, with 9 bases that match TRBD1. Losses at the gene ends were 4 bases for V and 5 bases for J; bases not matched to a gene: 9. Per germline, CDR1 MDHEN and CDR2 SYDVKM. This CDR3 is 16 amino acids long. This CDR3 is CASSSSGTGSHNEQFF. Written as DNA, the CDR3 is TGTGCCAGCAGTTCCTCCGGGACAGGGTCCCACAATGAGCAGTTCTTC.

The CDR3 nucleotides are TGTGCCAGCAGTCTCGGGACTAGCGGGAGATCCTACGAGCAGTACTTC. As protein: CASSLGTSGRSYEQYF. V and J are TRBV27 and TRBJ2-7; TRBD2 matches 14 bases. Unmatched junction bases numbered 4, after V lost 5 bases and J lost 1 base. Germline CDR1 reads MNHEY; CDR2 reads SMNVEV (reference sequence). The CDR3 is 16 amino acids.

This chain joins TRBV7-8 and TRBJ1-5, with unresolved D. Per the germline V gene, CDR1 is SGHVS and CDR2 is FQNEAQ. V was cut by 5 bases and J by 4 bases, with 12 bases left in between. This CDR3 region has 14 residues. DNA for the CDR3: TGTGCCAGCAGCCCCCGTAGGGTAAATCAGCCCCAGCATTTT. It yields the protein CASSPRRVNQPQHF.

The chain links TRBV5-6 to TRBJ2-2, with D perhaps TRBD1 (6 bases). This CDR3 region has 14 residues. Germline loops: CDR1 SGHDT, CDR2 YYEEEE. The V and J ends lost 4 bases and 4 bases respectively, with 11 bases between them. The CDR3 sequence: CASSLLTGTGELFF. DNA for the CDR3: TGTGCCAGCAGCCTGCTGACAGGCACCGGGGAGCTGTTTTTT.

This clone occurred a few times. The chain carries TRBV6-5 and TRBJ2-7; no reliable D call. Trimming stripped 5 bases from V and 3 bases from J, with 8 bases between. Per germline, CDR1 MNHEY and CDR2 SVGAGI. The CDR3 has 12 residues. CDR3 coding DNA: TGTGCCAGCAGTGAAAGAGGCTACGAGCAGTACTTC. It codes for CASSERGYEQYF.